The present T cell receptor beta chain was sequenced within a study of CD8 T cells in Susac syndrome. Random hexamers were used to reverse transcribe an amount of roughly 0.45 to 1 ug RNA. Each CDR3 protein is one row after TCRdb ran MiXCR on the immunoSEQ multiplex PCR reads. The sample has 400,000 or so distinct CDR3 sequences, 85% seen once. Losses at the gene ends were 4 bases for V and 6 bases for J; bases not matched to a gene: 9. Germline CDR1 and CDR2: SGHVS and FNYEAQ. The CDR3 totals 16 residues. Sequencing of TCR beta was performed on blood CD8+ and CD4+ T cells. The sequence was collected from a human donor with multiple sclerosis. The sample comprised CD8+ T cells from PBMCs. This chain connects TRBV7-6 to TRBJ1-1; 12 bases fit TRBD1. CDR3: CASSSGTGGASPEAFF. In nucleotides, the CDR3 is TGTGCCAGCAGCTCAGGGACAGGGGGCGCGTCCCCTGAAGCTTTCTTT.